This T cell receptor (beta chain) was recorded in a study of T cell responses to AZD1222 COVID-19 vaccine. V shed 1 base, J shed 14 bases, and the junction held 2 bases outside the gene matches. Germline assignment: CDR1 MGHRA and CDR2 YSYEKL. The length of the CDR3 is 11 residues. About this clone: What it binds is unknown.

The protocol was immunoSEQ multiplex PCR, while the TCRdb copy is restricted to in-frame clones and leaves out a portion. Of about 130,000 clones in the sample, roughly 88% are singletons; the top ten hold less than 6.5%. Study results and caveats: Across spike, vaccine-associated CD4 TCRs were found, dominant at 160-218 and 743-854. Two AZD1222 doses significantly raised spike-specific TCR breadth and depth over controls.

The genes are TRBV4-1 and TRBJ2-4, with 7 bases matching TRBD1. The clonotype was recovered from an adult in good health. The specimen comprised peripheral blood, sampled on day 0 of AZD1222 vaccination. This chain's CDR3 is CASSQGTGKYF. CDR3 coding DNA: TGCGCCAGCAGCCAAGGGACAGGAAAGTACTTC.